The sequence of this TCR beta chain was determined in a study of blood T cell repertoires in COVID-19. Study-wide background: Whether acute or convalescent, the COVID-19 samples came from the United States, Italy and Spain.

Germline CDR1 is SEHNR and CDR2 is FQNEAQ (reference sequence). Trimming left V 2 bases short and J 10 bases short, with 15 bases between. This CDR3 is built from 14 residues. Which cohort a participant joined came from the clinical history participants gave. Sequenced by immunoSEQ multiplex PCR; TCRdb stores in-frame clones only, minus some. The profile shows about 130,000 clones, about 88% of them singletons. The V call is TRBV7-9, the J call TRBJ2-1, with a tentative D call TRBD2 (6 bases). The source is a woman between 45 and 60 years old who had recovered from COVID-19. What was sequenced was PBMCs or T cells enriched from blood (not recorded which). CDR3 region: CASSLWAGRGEQFF. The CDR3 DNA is TGTGCCAGCAGCTTATGGGCGGGGCGAGGGGAGCAGTTCTTC.